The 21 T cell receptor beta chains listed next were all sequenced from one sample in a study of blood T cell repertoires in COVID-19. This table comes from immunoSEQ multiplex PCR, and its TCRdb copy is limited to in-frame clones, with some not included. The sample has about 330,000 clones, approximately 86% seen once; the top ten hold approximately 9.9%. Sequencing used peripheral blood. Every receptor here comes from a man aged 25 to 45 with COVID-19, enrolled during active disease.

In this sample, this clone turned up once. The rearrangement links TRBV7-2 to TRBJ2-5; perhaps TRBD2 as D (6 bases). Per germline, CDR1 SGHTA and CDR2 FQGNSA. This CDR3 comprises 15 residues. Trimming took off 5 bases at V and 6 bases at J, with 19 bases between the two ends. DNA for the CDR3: TGTGCCAGCAGCCCCAGGGACTCTAACCTGAAGACCCAGTACTTC. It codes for CASSPRDSNLKTQYF.

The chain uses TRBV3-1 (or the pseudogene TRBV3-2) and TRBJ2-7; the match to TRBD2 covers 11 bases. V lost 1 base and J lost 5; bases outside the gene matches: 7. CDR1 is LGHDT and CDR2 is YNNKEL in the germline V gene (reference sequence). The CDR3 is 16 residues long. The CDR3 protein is CASSQGESTSGDEQYF. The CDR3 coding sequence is TGTGCCAGCAGCCAAGGGGAGTCGACTAGCGGGGACGAGCAGTACTTC.

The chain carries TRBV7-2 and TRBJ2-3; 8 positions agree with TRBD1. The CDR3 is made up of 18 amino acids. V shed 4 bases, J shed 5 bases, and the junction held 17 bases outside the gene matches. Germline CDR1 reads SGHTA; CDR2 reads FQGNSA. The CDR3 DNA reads TGTGCCAGCAGCTCAAAGGGACTCTCGAGGACAGGGCGAGATACGCAGTATTTT. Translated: CASSSKGLSRTGRDTQYF.

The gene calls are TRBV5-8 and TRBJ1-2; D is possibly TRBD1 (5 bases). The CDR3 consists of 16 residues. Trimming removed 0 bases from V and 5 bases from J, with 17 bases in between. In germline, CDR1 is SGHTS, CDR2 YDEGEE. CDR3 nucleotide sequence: TGTGCCAGCAGCTTGGCCGGTTTGGGGCCCAAGTATGGCTACACCTTC. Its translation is CASSLAGLGPKYGYTF.

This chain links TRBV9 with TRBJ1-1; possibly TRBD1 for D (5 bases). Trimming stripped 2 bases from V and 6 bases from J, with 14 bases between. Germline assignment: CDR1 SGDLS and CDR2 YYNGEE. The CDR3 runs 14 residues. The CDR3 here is CASSVGGVGAEAFF. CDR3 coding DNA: TGTGCCAGCAGCGTCGGAGGGGTAGGGGCTGAAGCTTTCTTT.

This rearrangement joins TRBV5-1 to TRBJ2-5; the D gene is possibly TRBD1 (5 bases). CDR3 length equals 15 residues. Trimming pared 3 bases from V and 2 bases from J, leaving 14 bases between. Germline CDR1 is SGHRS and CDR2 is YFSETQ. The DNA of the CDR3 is TGCGCCAGCAGCTCGGGTTGGCAGGGACAAGAGACCCAGTACTTC. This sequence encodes CASSSGWQGQETQYF.

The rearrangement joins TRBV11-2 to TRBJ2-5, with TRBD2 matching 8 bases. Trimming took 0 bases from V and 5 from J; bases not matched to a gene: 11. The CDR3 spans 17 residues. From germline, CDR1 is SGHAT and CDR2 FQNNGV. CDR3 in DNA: TGTGCCAGCAGCTTAGATCCCAGCGGGGGCCTGGGGGAGACCCAGTACTTC. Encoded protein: CASSLDPSGGLGETQYF.

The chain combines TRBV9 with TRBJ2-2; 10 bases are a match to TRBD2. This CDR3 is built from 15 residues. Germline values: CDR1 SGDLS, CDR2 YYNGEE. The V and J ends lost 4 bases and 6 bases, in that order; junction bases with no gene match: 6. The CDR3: CASSPGTSVAGELFF. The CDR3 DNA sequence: TGTGCCAGCAGCCCTGGGACTAGCGTGGCCGGGGAGCTGTTTTTT.

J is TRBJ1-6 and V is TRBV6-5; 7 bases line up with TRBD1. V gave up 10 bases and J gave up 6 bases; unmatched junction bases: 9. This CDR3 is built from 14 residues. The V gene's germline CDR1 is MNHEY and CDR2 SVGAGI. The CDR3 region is CATSTGRFNSPLHF. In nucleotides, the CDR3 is TGTGCCACGTCGACAGGGAGGTTTAATTCACCCCTCCACTTT.

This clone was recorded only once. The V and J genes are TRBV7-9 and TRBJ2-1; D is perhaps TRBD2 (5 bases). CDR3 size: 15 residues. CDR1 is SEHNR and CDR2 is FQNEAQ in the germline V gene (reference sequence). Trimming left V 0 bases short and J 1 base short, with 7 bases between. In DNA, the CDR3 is TGTGCCAGCAGCTTAGCGGGAGATTCCTACAATGAGCAGTTCTTC. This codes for CASSLAGDSYNEQFF. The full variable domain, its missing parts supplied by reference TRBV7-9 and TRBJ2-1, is DTGVSQNPRHKITKRGQNVTFRCDPISEHNRLYWYRQTLGQGPEFLTYFQNEAQLEKSRLLSDRFSAERPKGSFSTLEIQRTEQGDSAMYLCASSLAGDSYNEQFFGPGTRLTVL.

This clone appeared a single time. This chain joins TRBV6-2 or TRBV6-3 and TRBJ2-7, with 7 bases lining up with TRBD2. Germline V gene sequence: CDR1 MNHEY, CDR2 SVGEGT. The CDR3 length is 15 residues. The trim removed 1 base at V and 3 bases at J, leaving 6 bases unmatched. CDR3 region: CASSYYGGSVYEQYF. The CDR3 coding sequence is TGTGCCAGCAGTTACTACGGGGGGTCGGTCTACGAGCAGTACTTC.

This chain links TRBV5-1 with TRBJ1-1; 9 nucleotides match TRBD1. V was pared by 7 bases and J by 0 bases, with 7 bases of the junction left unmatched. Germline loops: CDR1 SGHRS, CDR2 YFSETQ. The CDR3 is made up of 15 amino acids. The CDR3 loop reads CASRPGTGLNTEAFF. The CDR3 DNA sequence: TGCGCCAGCCGTCCCGGGACAGGGTTGAACACTGAAGCTTTCTTT.

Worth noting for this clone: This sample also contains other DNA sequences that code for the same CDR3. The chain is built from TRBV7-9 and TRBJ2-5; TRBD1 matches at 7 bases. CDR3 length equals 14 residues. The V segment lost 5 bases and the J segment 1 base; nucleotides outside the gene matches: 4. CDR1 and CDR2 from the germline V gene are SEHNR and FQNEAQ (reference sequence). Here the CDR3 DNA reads TGTGCCAGCAGCCGTGGGACAGCCCAAGAGACCCAGTACTTC. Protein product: CASSRGTAQETQYF.

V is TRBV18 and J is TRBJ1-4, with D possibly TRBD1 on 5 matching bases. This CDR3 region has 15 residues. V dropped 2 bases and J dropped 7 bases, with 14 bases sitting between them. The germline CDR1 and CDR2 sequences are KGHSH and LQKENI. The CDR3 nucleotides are TGTGCCAGCTCACCAAATCAGGGAAGGGCTGAAAAACTGTTTTTT. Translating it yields CASSPNQGRAEKLFF.

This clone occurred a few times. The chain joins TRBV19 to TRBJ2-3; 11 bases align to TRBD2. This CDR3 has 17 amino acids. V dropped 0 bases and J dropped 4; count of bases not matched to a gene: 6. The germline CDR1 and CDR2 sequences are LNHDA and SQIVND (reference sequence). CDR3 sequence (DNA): TGTGCCAGTAGTATAGATCGATATAGCGGGAGGGCAGATACGCAGTATTTT. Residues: CASSIDRYSGRADTQYF.

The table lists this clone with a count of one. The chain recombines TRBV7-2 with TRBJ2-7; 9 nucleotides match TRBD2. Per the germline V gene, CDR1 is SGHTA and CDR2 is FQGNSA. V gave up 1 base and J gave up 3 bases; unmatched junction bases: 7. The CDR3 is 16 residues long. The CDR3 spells CASSLGAREGRYEQYF. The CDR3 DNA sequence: TGTGCCAGCAGCTTAGGGGCGCGGGAGGGCCGCTACGAGCAGTACTTC. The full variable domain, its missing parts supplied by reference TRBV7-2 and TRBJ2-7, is GAGVSQSPSNKVTEKGKDVELRCDPISGHTALYWYRQSLGQGLEFLIYFQGNSAPDKSGLPSDRFSAERTGGSVSTLTIQRTQQEDSAVYLCASSLGAREGRYEQYFGPGTRLTVT.

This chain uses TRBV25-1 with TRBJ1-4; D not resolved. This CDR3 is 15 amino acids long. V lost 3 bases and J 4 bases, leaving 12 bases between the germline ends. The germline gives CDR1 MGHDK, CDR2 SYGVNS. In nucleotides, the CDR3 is TGTGCCAGCAGTGACTGGGCCGGGATTAATGAAAAACTGTTTTTT. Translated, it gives CASSDWAGINEKLFF.

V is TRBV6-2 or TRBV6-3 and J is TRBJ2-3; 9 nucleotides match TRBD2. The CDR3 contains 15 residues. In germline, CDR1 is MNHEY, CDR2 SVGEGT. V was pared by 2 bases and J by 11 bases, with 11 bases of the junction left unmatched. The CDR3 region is CASSYPPSGKWVQYF. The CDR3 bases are TGTGCCAGCAGTTACCCCCCTAGCGGGAAGTGGGTGCAGTATTTT.

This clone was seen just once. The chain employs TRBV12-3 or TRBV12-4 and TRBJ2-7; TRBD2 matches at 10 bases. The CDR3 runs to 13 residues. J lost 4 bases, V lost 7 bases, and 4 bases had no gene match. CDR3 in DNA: TGTGCCAGCACCCAGCGGGGGGGGTACGAGCAGTACTTC. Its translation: CASTQRGGYEQYF.

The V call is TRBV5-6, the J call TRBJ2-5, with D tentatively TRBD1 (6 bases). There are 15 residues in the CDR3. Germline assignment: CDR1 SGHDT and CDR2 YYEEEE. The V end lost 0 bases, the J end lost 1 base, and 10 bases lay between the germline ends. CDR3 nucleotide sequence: TGTGCCAGCAGCTTGGCCGCAGGGGTCCAAGAGACCCAGTACTTC. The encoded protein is CASSLAAGVQETQYF.

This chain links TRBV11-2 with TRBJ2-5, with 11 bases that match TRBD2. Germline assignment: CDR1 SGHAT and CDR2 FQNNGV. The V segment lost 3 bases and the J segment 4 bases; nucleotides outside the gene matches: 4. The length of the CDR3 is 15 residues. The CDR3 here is CASSFTSGSVETQYF. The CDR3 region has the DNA TGTGCCAGCAGCTTTACTAGCGGGAGTGTAGAGACCCAGTACTTC.